This TCR beta chain stems from a study of blood T cell repertoires in COVID-19. Profiling relied on immunoSEQ multiplex PCR, and the TCRdb table lists in-frame clones only, not all of them. In the table there are over 250,000 clones, 88% of which are singletons. Germline V lookup: CDR1 MNHEY, CDR2 SVGAGI. Trimming removed 2 bases from V and 0 bases from J, with 9 bases in between. The CDR3 has 15 residues. The chain employs TRBV6-5 and TRBJ2-3; D is possibly TRBD2 (6 bases). The TCR was taken from a woman aged 40 to 50 who had recovered from COVID-19. Sequencing was performed on peripheral blood. Here the CDR3 reads CASSYLGGSTDTQYF. The CDR3 nucleotides are TGTGCCAGCAGTTACCTTGGGGGGAGCACAGATACGCAGTATTTT.